Listed here are 8 T cell receptor beta chains from one sample, sequenced in a study of OX40 agonist ivuxolimab in advanced cancers. Here immunoSEQ multiplex PCR was the method, and the copy in TCRdb shows in-frame clones only, minus some. Among tens of thousands of clones, about 91% were seen once, and the ten largest hold about 2.1%. The starting material was CD4+ or CD8+ T cells sorted from blood, obtained in a trial of the OX40 agonist ivuxolimab. The receptors shown here come from an adult with an advanced solid tumor such as melanoma, head and neck, liver or kidney cancer.

The chain recombines TRBV19 with TRBJ1-2, with a weak D call TRBD1 (6 bases). Germline V lookup: CDR1 LNHDA, CDR2 SQIVND (reference sequence). The CDR3 sequence is 16 residues long. With 8 bases removed from V and 4 bases from J, the gap between germline ends came to 23 bases. Here the CDR3 DNA reads TGTGCCAGTTCGTCAGAGGGGGGGAACCCGGGCTATGGCTACACCTTC. It encodes CASSSEGGNPGYGYTF.

The rearrangement joins TRBV7-2 to TRBJ2-1; 8 bases are a match to TRBD2. CDR1 and CDR2 from the germline V gene are SGHTA and FQGNSA. After removal of 5 bases from V and 5 bases from J, the junction contained 11 bases not matched to a gene. The CDR3 sequence is 16 residues long. The DNA for the CDR3 is TGTGCCAGCAGCCGGGGGGGGCTAGCGGGCAACAATGAGCAGTTCTTC. Amino acid sequence: CASSRGGLAGNNEQFF.

The chain is built from TRBV7-2 and TRBJ2-1; D perhaps matches TRBD2 (6 bases). The CDR3 totals 13 residues. Germline V CDR1 and CDR2: SGHTA, FQGNSA. The V end was cut by 2 bases, the J end by 6 bases, with 8 bases between. The CDR3: CASSLRRVNEQFF. CDR3 DNA sequence: TGTGCCAGCAGCTTAAGGAGGGTCAATGAGCAGTTCTTC.

This clone was counted between two and nine times. The J gene is TRBJ2-7, the V gene TRBV19, with 13 bases identical to TRBD2. This CDR3 has 14 residues. Trimming cost V 3 bases and J 7 bases; bases outside gene matches: 3. Germline V gene sequence: CDR1 LNHDA, CDR2 SQIVND (reference sequence). The CDR3 is CASSITGLAGEQYF. Here the CDR3 DNA reads TGTGCCAGTAGTATTACGGGACTAGCGGGGGAGCAGTACTTC.

The V gene is TRBV7-2, the J gene TRBJ1-1, with TRBD1 as a possible D gene (5 bases). CDR3 size: 14 residues. CDR1 and CDR2 from the germline V gene are SGHTA and FQGNSA. Deletions cut 4 bases from V and 1 base from J, with 10 bases between. CDR3 bases: TGTGCCAGCAGCTCCAATGGGGGGAACACTGAAGCTTTCTTT. Its translation is CASSSNGGNTEAFF.

The V call is TRBV5-4, the J call TRBJ2-1; 10 bases are a match to TRBD2. CDR1 and CDR2 from the germline V gene are SGHNT and YYREEE (reference sequence). This CDR3 has 14 amino acids. The junction had 0 bases not matched to a gene; V was cut back by 0 bases and J by 6 bases. DNA for the CDR3: TGTGCCAGCAGCTTGGCTAGCGGGAGCAATGAGCAGTTCTTC. Amino acid sequence: CASSLASGSNEQFF.

The chain recombines TRBV2 with TRBJ1-1; D gene unclear. Trimming took 4 bases from V and 0 from J, leaving 6 bases between them. The germline V gene has CDR1 SNHLY and CDR2 FYNNEI. This CDR3 has 13 residues. DNA for the CDR3: TGTGCCAGCAGTGGGGTTTTGAACACTGAAGCTTTCTTT. Translating gives CASSGVLNTEAFF.

V and J are TRBV11-2 and TRBJ2-2, with 9 bases identical to TRBD1. CDR3 length equals 14 residues. Looked up from germline, CDR1 is SGHAT and CDR2 is FQNNGV. Trimming at V came to 5 bases and at J to 6 bases, leaving 4 bases not matched to a gene. The CDR3 protein is CASSGDRAAGELFF. CDR3 nucleotide sequence: TGTGCCAGCAGCGGGGACAGGGCAGCCGGGGAGCTGTTTTTT.